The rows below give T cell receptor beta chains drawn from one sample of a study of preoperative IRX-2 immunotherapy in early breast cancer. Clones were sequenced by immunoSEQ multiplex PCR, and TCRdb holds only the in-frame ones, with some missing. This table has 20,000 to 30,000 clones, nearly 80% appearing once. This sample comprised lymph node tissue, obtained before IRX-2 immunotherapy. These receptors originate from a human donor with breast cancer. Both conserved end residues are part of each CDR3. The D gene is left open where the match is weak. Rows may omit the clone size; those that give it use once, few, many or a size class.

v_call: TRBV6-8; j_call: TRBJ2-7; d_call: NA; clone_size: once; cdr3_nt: TGTGCCAGCAGTTACTCGATTAATGCCGGAGCCTACGAGCAGTACTTC; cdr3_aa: CASSYSINAGAYEQYF
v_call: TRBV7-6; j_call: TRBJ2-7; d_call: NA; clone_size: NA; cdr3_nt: TGTGCCAGCAGCGCGACTGGGGGGAGGAGCTCCTACGAGCAGTACTTC; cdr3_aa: CASSATGGRSSYEQYF
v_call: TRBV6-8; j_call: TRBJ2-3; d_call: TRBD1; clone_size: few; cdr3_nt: TGTGCCAGCAGTTACACGTTCGGACAGGGACTAGATACGCAGTATTTT; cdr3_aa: CASSYTFGQGLDTQYF
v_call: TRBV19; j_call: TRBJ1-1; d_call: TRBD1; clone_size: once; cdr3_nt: TGTGCCAGTAGTATGGGACAGGGGGCCATGGGTGAAGCTTTCTTT; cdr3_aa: CASSMGQGAMGEAFF
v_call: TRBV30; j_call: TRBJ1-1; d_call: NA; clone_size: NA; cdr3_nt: TGTGCCTGGGGACGGATGAACACTGAAGCTTTCTTT; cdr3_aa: CAWGRMNTEAFF
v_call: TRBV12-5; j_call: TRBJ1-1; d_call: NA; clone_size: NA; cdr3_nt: TGTGCCAGCAAACGGGGCCGAGGGGCATGGGACACTGAAGCTTTCTTT; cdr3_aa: CASKRGRGAWDTEAFF
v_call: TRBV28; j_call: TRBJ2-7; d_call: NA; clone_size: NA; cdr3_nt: TGTGCCAGCAGTTTACAGTCGCGGCCAGGGGCATACGAGCAGTACTTC; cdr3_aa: CASSLQSRPGAYEQYF
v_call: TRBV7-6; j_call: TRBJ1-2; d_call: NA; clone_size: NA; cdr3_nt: TGTGCCAGCAGCTTGTGGTCGGGGATTGGGGGCTACACCTTC; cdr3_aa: CASSLWSGIGGYTF
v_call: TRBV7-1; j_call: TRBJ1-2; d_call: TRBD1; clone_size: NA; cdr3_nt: TGTGCCAGCAGCCTCGGGACAGAGTATGGCTACACCTTC; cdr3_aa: CASSLGTEYGYTF
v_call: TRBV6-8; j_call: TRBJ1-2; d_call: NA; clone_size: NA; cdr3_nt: TGTGCCAGCAGTGAGGAACTTACAGGGTTTCGGGGCTACACCTTC; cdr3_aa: CASSEELTGFRGYTF
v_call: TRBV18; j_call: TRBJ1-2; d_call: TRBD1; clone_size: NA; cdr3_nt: TGTGCCAGCTCACCGCAGGGAACAGGGGACGCGAGGTTCCAAAGGGGCATCTATGGCTACACCTTC; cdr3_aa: CASSPQGTGDARFQRGIYGYTF
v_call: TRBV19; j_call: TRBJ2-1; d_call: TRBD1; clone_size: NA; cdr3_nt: TGTGCCAGTAGTATTGCGCAGGGGGCGCCTTACAATGAGCAGTTCTTC; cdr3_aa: CASSIAQGAPYNEQFF
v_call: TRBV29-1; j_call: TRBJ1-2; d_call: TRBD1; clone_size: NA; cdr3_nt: TGCAGCGTCAGACAGGGTGGCTATGGCTACACCTTC; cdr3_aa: CSVRQGGYGYTF
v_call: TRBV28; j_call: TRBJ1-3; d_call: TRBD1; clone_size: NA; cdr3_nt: TGTGCCAGCAGGGAACAGGGGGCTCTTGGAAACACCATATATTTT; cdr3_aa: CASREQGALGNTIYF
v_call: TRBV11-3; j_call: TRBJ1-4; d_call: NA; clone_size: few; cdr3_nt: TGTGCCAGCAGCTCCCCGTGGGGGGGCGATGAAAAACTGTTTTTT; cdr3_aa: CASSSPWGGDEKLFF
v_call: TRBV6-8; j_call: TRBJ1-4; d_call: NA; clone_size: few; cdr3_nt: TGTGCCAGCAGTTACGGCAGCCGGACTACAGGTGAAAAACTGTTTTTT; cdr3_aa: CASSYGSRTTGEKLFF
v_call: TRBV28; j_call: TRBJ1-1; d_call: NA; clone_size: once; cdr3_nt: TGTGCCAGCAGTGTCACAGGGAGAACTGAAGCTTTCTTT; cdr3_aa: CASSVTGRTEAFF
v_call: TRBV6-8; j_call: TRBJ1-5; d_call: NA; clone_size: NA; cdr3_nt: TGTGCCAGCAATATCGACCTTCCGAATCAGCCCCAGCATTTT; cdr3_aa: CASNIDLPNQPQHF
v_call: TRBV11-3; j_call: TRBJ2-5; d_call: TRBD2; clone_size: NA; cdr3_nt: TGTGCCAGCAGCGATCGGCCGGCGGGGGGGGAAGAGACCCAGTACTTC; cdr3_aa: CASSDRPAGGEETQYF
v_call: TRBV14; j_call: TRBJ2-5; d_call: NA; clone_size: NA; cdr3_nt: TGTGCCAGCAGAAGGGGGATCCAAGAGACCCAGTACTTC; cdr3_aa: CASRRGIQETQYF
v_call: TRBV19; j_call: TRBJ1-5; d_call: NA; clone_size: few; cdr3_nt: TGTGCCAGTAGAACAGGGACCGCAGACAATCAGCCCCAGCATTTT; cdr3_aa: CASRTGTADNQPQHF
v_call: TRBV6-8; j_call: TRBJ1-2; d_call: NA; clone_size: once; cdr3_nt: TGTGCCAGCAGTTACCGAGGACAGTTCTATGGCTACACCTTC; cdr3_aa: CASSYRGQFYGYTF
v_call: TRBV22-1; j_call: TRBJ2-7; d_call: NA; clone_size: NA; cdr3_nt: TGTGCCAGCAGTTTAATGGGCGGGTACGAGCAGTACTTC; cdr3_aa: CASSLMGGYEQYF
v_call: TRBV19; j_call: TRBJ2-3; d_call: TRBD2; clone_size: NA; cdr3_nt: TGTGCCAGTAGCTCGAGGGTTGCGGGGGAGACAGATACGCAGTATTTT; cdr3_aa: CASSSRVAGETDTQYF
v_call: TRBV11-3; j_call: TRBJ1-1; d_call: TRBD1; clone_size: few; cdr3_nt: TGTGCCAGCAGCTTAAAAGCGACAGGGGGCATCACTGAAGCTTTCTTT; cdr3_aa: CASSLKATGGITEAFF
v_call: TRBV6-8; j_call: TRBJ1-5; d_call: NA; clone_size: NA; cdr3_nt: TGTGCCAGCAGGACCTTCCAGGGGCTCTGGGATCAGCCCCAGCATTTT; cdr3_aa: CASRTFQGLWDQPQHF
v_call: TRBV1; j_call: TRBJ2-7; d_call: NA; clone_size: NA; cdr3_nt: TGCGCCAGCAGCCAAGACCGGGGACGCGACGAGCAGTACTTC; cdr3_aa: CASSQDRGRDEQYF
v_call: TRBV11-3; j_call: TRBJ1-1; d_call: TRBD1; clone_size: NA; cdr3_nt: TGTGCCAGCAGCTGGGGGACAGGAAAGGGAACTGAAGCTTTCTTT; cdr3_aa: CASSWGTGKGTEAFF
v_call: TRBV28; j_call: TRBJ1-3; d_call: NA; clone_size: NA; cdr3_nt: TGTGCCAGCAGTTTAGTAGATGGAAACACCATATATTTT; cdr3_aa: CASSLVDGNTIYF
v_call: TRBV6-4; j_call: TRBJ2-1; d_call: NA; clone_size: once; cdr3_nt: TGTGCCAGTCGTTTTGAGAATGAGCAGTTCTTC; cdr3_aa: CASRFENEQFF
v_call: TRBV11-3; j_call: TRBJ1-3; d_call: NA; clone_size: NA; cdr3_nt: TGTGCCAGCAGCAGCGGGACGGGTGGAAACACCATATATTTT; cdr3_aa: CASSSGTGGNTIYF
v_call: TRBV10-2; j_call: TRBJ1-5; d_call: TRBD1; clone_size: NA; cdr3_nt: TGCGCCAGCAATGCGGGACAGGGCAATCAGCCCCAGCATTTT; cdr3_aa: CASNAGQGNQPQHF
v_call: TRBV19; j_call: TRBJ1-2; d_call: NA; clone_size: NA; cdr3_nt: TGTGCCAGTAGTATCGGACTGGGCTACACCTTC; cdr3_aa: CASSIGLGYTF
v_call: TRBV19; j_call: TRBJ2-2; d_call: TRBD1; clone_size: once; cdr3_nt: TGTGCCAGCCTATTCGGGTCCGGACAGGGAAACACCGGGGAGCTGTTTTTT; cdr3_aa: CASLFGSGQGNTGELFF
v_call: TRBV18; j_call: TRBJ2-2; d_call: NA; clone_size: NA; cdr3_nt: TGTGCCAGCTCGATTTCCGGGGACGCGAACACCGGGGAGCTGTTTTTT; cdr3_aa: CASSISGDANTGELFF
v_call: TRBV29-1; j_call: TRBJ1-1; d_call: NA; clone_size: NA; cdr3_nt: TGCAGCTCACAAAGCCCCCAGAACACTGAAGCTTTCTTT; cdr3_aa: CSSQSPQNTEAFF
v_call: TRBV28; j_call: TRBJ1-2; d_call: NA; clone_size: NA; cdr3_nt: TGTGCCAGCAGTTCCCCAGGCCGTGACTATGGCTACACCTTC; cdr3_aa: CASSSPGRDYGYTF
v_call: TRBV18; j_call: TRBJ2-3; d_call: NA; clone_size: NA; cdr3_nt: TGTGCCAGCTCACGATCTTACACAGATACGCAGTATTTT; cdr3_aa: CASSRSYTDTQYF
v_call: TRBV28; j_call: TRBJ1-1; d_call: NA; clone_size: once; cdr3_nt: TGTGCCAGCAGTCAATCACCCGGGGCGCTGGGAGCTTTCTTT; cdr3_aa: CASSQSPGALGAFF
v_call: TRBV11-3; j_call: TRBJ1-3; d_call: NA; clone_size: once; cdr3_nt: TGTGCCAGCAGCTTATCTTCCAATTCGGCCTCTGGAAACACCATATATTTT; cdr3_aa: CASSLSSNSASGNTIYF
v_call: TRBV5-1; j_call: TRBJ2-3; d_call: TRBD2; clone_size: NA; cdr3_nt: TGCGCCAGCAGCCCTGGGGCTAGCGGGGGAACTACAGATACGCAGTATTTT; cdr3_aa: CASSPGASGGTTDTQYF
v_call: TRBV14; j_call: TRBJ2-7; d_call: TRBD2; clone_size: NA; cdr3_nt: TGTGCCAGCAGCCAAGAGGGAGGGGTCGGGGCCTACGAGCAGTACTTC; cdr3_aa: CASSQEGGVGAYEQYF